This entry is about one T cell receptor beta chain. The CDR3 covers 13 residues. Germline CDR1 ENHRY, CDR2 SYGVKD. The V gene lost 6 bases and the J gene lost 5 bases, with 13 bases spanning the gap. These data come from a study of T cell changes during pregnancy in multiple sclerosis. The assay was immunoSEQ multiplex PCR, and TCRdb's table has in-frame clones only and misses some. Of tens of thousands of clones in the sample, about 89% were seen once. The sample in question was peripheral blood, obtained in the second trimester of pregnancy. The TCR sequence derives from a female donor with multiple sclerosis, enrolled in a pregnancy study. The chain links TRBV10-3 to TRBJ1-2, with a tentative D call TRBD1 (5 bases). For the CDR3, the DNA is TGTGCCATCAGAATGGGGGGGTCGTATGGCTACACCTTC. Encoded protein: CAIRMGGSYGYTF.